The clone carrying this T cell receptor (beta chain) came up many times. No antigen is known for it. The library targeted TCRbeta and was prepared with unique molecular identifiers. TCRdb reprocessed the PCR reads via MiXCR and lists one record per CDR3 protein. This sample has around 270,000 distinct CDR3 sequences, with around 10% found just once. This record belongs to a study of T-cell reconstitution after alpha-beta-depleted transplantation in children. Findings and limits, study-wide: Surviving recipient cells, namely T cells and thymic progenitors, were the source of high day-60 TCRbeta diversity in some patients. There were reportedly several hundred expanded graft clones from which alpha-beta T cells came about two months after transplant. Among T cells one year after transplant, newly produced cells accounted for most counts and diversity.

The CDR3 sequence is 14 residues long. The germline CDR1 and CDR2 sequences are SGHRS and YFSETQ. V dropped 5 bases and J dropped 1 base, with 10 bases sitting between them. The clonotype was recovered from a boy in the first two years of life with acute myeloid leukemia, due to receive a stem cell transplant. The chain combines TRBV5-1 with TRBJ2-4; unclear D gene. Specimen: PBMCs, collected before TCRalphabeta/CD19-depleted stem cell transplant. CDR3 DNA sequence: TGCGCCAGCAGTCCACGGCAGGCCAAAAACATTCAGTACTTC. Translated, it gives CASSPRQAKNIQYF.